Following are 3 T cell receptor beta chains from one sample sequenced in a study of graft-versus-host responses after intestinal transplantation. TCRdb's table, derived via immunoSEQ multiplex PCR, lists solely in-frame clones and lacks some. The sample lists tens of thousands of clones, 91% occurring once. These TCRs' antigens remain unknown. Sequenced material: unstimulated CD4+ T cells sorted from spleen or lymph node cells, taken before intestinal transplant. These receptors were taken from a human donor who received an intestinal transplant.

The CDR3 protein is CATLQGRGTEAFF. The CDR3 region has the DNA TGCGCCACCTTACAGGGGCGCGGCACTGAAGCTTTCTTT. The V call is TRBV10-2, the J call TRBJ1-1; TRBD1 matches 7 bases. Germline V gene lookup returns CDR1 WSHSY and CDR2 SAAADI. The CDR3 covers 13 residues. With V trimmed by 10 bases and J by 4 bases, 9 bases remained unmatched.

The gene calls are TRBV5-1 and TRBJ1-4; TRBD1 is a possible D gene (6 bases). The V gene lost 5 bases and the J gene lost 4 bases, with 12 bases spanning the gap. Looked up from germline, CDR1 is SGHRS and CDR2 is YFSETQ. This CDR3 spans 14 amino acids. The CDR3 spells CASSRPGVNEKLFF. CDR3 DNA sequence: TGCGCCAGCAGTCGTCCAGGGGTTAATGAAAAACTGTTTTTT.

This rearrangement joins TRBV6-5 to TRBJ2-7; 9 positions agree with TRBD1. The CDR3 consists of 15 residues. Germline CDR1 is MNHEY and CDR2 is SVGAGI. V trimming: 0 bases; J trimming: 4 bases; junction bases outside the gene matches: 4. The DNA of the CDR3 is TGTGCCAGCAGTTACTCGATGGGACAGGGTTACGAGCAGTACTTC. Its protein is CASSYSMGQGYEQYF.